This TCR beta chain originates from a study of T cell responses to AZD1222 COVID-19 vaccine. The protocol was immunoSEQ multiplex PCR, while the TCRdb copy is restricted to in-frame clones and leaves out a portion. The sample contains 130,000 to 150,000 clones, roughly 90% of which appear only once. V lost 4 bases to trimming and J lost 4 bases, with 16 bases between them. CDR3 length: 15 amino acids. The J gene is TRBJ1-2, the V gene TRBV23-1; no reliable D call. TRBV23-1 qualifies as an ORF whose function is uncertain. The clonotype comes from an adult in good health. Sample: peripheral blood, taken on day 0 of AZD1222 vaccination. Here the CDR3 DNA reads TGCGCCAGCAGTCCGAACCGGGAGAAGGGCTATGGCTACACCTTC. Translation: CASSPNREKGYGYTF.